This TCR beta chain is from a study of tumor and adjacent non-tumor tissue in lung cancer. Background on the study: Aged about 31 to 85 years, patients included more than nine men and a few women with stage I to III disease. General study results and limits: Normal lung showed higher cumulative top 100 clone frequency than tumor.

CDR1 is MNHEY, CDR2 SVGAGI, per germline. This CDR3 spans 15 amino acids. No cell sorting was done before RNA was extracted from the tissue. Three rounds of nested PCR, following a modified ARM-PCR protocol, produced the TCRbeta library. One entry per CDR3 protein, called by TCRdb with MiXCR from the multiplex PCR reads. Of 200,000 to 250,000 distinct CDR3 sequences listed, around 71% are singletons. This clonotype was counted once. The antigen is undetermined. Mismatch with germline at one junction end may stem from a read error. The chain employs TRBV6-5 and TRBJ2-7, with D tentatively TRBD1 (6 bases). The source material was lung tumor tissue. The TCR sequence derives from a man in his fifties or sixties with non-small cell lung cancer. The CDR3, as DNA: TGTGTCAGCAGCTCCGACAGGCTTACTACCTACGAGCAGTACTTC. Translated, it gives CVSSSDRLTTYEQYF.